The present entry profiles one TCR beta chain with its context. Antigen: not known. Sequencing used immunoSEQ multiplex PCR; TCRdb keeps in-frame clones, though not all of them. The sample lists some 25,000 clones; roughly 90% were seen once. The record originates from a study of lymphopenia after photon versus proton radiotherapy. The CDR3 runs to 16 residues. Trimming left V 3 bases short and J 1 base short, with 15 bases between. Germline V lookup: CDR1 KGHSH, CDR2 LQKENI. Points from the study as a whole: Under photons, naive T cells and diversity fell while effector/memory populations rose. Authors raise, but do not show, better survival with proton therapy.

The rearrangement links TRBV18 to TRBJ1-1; D perhaps matches TRBD1 (5 bases). The TCR was taken from a woman aged 45-65 years with cholangiocarcinoma. Sequencing used peripheral blood, obtained from a patient treated with photon-based radiotherapy. The CDR3 nucleotides read TGTGCCAGCTCACCCCTCACACAGGCCAGGAACACTGAAGCTTTCTTT. Residues: CASSPLTQARNTEAFF.